Listed below are T cell receptor beta chains from one sample, sequenced in a study of Ad26.COV2.S vaccination and SARS-CoV-2 variants. The method was immunoSEQ multiplex PCR; TCRdb's version includes in-frame clones alone and lacks a portion of them. The sample shows some 190,000 clones, 87% of them seen only once. Source: peripheral blood, taken after recovery from COVID-19. These receptors were taken from a human donor who had recovered from COVID-19. Each CDR3 is given with its conserved first and last residue. The order of the fields is clone size, D gene, V gene, J gene, CDR3 DNA, CDR3 protein. The D gene is left open where the match is weak. Size is stated for part of the rows, as once, few or many counts, or as a class when the clone is expanded.

abundance: -
d_gene: -
v_gene: TRBV12-5
j_gene: TRBJ1-2
CDR3nt: TGTGCTAGTGGTTTTCAGGGGTCGTTCAGCTACACCTTC
CDR3aa: CASGFQGSFSYTF

abundance: -
d_gene: -
v_gene: TRBV3-1/TRBV3-2
j_gene: TRBJ2-1
CDR3nt: TGTGCCAGCAGCCAGCGGGCAGCCAACAATGAGCAGTTCTTC
CDR3aa: CASSQRAANNEQFF

abundance: -
d_gene: TRBD1
v_gene: TRBV27
j_gene: TRBJ2-2
CDR3nt: TGTGCCAGCAGTTCCGACAGGGGGAACGGCCGGCCGCTCGGGGAGCTGTTTTTT
CDR3aa: CASSSDRGNGRPLGELFF

abundance: -
d_gene: TRBD1
v_gene: TRBV18
j_gene: TRBJ2-7
CDR3nt: TGTGCCAGCTCACCTCCGGGACAGGGGTCCTACGAGCAGTACTTC
CDR3aa: CASSPPGQGSYEQYF

abundance: -
d_gene: -
v_gene: TRBV19
j_gene: TRBJ1-6
CDR3nt: TGTGCCAGTAGAGTTGCAGGGAATTCACCCCTCCACTTT
CDR3aa: CASRVAGNSPLHF

abundance: -
d_gene: TRBD2
v_gene: TRBV7-8
j_gene: TRBJ2-7
CDR3nt: TGTGCCAGCAGCTTAGTAGCGGGAGGGGGCTACGAGCAGTACTTC
CDR3aa: CASSLVAGGGYEQYF

abundance: -
d_gene: -
v_gene: TRBV5-6
j_gene: TRBJ2-7
CDR3nt: TGTGCCAGCAGCTTGACAGGGCGTGGAGAGTACGAGCAGTACTTC
CDR3aa: CASSLTGRGEYEQYF

abundance: -
d_gene: -
v_gene: TRBV19
j_gene: TRBJ2-7
CDR3nt: TGTGCCAGTAGTCTTCAGGGGGGAGTCCACGAGCAGTACTTC
CDR3aa: CASSLQGGVHEQYF

abundance: -
d_gene: TRBD2
v_gene: TRBV23-1
j_gene: TRBJ2-1
CDR3nt: TGCGCCAGCAGTCGGCCGGGACTAGCGGGAGGAGGGGAGTACAATGAGCAGTTCTTC
CDR3aa: CASSRPGLAGGGEYNEQFF

abundance: -
d_gene: -
v_gene: TRBV5-1
j_gene: TRBJ1-2
CDR3nt: TGCGCCAGCAGCTTGGAAGTGTCTGCGGGCGGCTACACCTTC
CDR3aa: CASSLEVSAGGYTF

abundance: once
d_gene: -
v_gene: TRBV15
j_gene: TRBJ1-2
CDR3nt: TGTGCCACCAGCAGAGATAGGGCTAACTATGGCTACACCTTC
CDR3aa: CATSRDRANYGYTF

abundance: once
d_gene: -
v_gene: TRBV14
j_gene: TRBJ2-1
CDR3nt: TGTGCCAGCAGCCACCGCTCCTACAATGAGCAGTTCTTC
CDR3aa: CASSHRSYNEQFF

abundance: -
d_gene: TRBD2
v_gene: TRBV7-8
j_gene: TRBJ2-5
CDR3nt: TGTGCCAGCAGCATACTAGCGGGGCAGGAGACCCAGTACTTC
CDR3aa: CASSILAGQETQYF

abundance: -
d_gene: -
v_gene: TRBV7-9
j_gene: TRBJ1-1
CDR3nt: TGTGCCAGCAGCTTAGCACGGGCAGGGGACACTGAAGCTTTCTTT
CDR3aa: CASSLARAGDTEAFF

abundance: -
d_gene: -
v_gene: TRBV7-3
j_gene: TRBJ2-2
CDR3nt: TGTGCCAGCAGAGAATTTAGGAACACCGGGGAGCTGTTTTTT
CDR3aa: CASREFRNTGELFF

abundance: -
d_gene: TRBD1
v_gene: TRBV5-1
j_gene: TRBJ1-1
CDR3nt: TGCGCCAGCAGCCGTCAGACAGGGGGGTACACTGAAGCTTTCTTT
CDR3aa: CASSRQTGGYTEAFF

abundance: -
d_gene: -
v_gene: TRBV18
j_gene: TRBJ1-1
CDR3nt: TGTGCCAGCTCAACGCAGGCGGGGGGTGCTTTCTTT
CDR3aa: CASSTQAGGAFF

abundance: once
d_gene: -
v_gene: TRBV5-6
j_gene: TRBJ1-1
CDR3nt: TGTGCCAGCAGCTTGGGCAGCTCCGCTTTCTTT
CDR3aa: CASSLGSSAFF

abundance: -
d_gene: -
v_gene: TRBV20-1
j_gene: TRBJ2-7
CDR3nt: TGCAGTGCTAGAGTCATTGACGAGCAGTACTTC
CDR3aa: CSARVIDEQYF

abundance: -
d_gene: TRBD1
v_gene: TRBV9
j_gene: TRBJ1-1
CDR3nt: TGTGCCAGCAGCGTAGCCGCAGGGGGTTCTGAAGCTTTCTTT
CDR3aa: CASSVAAGGSEAFF

abundance: -
d_gene: -
v_gene: TRBV7-9
j_gene: TRBJ1-3
CDR3nt: TGTGCCAGCAGCCTTGGACAGTCTGGAAACACCATATATTTT
CDR3aa: CASSLGQSGNTIYF

abundance: -
d_gene: -
v_gene: TRBV12-3/TRBV12-4
j_gene: TRBJ1-1
CDR3nt: TGTGCCAGCAGGCCGGGACATAGGGGTGAAGCTTTCTTT
CDR3aa: CASRPGHRGEAFF

abundance: -
d_gene: TRBD1
v_gene: TRBV13
j_gene: TRBJ1-6
CDR3nt: TGTGCCAGCAGCATGGACAGGGGTGGGTCACCCCTCCACTTT
CDR3aa: CASSMDRGGSPLHF

abundance: once
d_gene: TRBD1
v_gene: TRBV6-5
j_gene: TRBJ1-5
CDR3nt: TGTGCCAGCAGTTACTCGGCAGGGGGATATCAGCCCCAGCATTTT
CDR3aa: CASSYSAGGYQPQHF

abundance: -
d_gene: -
v_gene: TRBV5-5
j_gene: TRBJ1-5
CDR3nt: TGTGCCAGCAGCTTGTGGGCAGCCCTACCAAATCAGCCCCAGCATTTT
CDR3aa: CASSLWAALPNQPQHF

abundance: -
d_gene: TRBD1
v_gene: TRBV7-3
j_gene: TRBJ2-3
CDR3nt: TGTGCCAGCAGCCCAGGGGGTGGAACAGATACGCAGTATTTT
CDR3aa: CASSPGGGTDTQYF

abundance: -
d_gene: TRBD1
v_gene: TRBV11-2
j_gene: TRBJ1-1
CDR3nt: TGTGCCAGCAGCCTCAGACAGGGGAAGACTGAAGCTTTCTTT
CDR3aa: CASSLRQGKTEAFF

abundance: -
d_gene: TRBD2
v_gene: TRBV11-1
j_gene: TRBJ2-7
CDR3nt: TGTGCCAGCAGCTGGTCCAGCGGGACCTATTCCTACGAGCAGTACTTC
CDR3aa: CASSWSSGTYSYEQYF

abundance: once
d_gene: TRBD1
v_gene: TRBV3-1/TRBV3-2
j_gene: TRBJ1-1
CDR3nt: TGTGCCAGCAGCACCCGGGACAGGGGAGCTTTCTTT
CDR3aa: CASSTRDRGAFF

abundance: -
d_gene: -
v_gene: TRBV5-4
j_gene: TRBJ1-3
CDR3nt: TGTGCCAGCAGCTTCGTACCAGGAGTAAGGGACACCATATATTTT
CDR3aa: CASSFVPGVRDTIYF

abundance: -
d_gene: -
v_gene: TRBV6-1
j_gene: TRBJ1-5
CDR3nt: TGTGCCAGCAGTGAAGTGCCCGGGGCCCAGCATTTT
CDR3aa: CASSEVPGAQHF

abundance: -
d_gene: -
v_gene: TRBV12-3/TRBV12-4
j_gene: TRBJ1-1
CDR3nt: TGTGCCAGCAGTTTGGAGCGGAACACTGAAGCTTTCTTT
CDR3aa: CASSLERNTEAFF

abundance: -
d_gene: TRBD1
v_gene: TRBV15
j_gene: TRBJ2-3
CDR3nt: TGTGCCACCGCCACTAGACAGGGGTTGGCAGATACGCAGTATTTT
CDR3aa: CATATRQGLADTQYF

abundance: -
d_gene: TRBD2
v_gene: TRBV28
j_gene: TRBJ2-5
CDR3nt: TGTGCCAGCACCCCGGGACTAGCGGGGACCGAGACCCAGTACTTC
CDR3aa: CASTPGLAGTETQYF

abundance: -
d_gene: TRBD2
v_gene: TRBV11-2
j_gene: TRBJ2-4
CDR3nt: TGTGCCAGCAGCTCTGGAACCGGACTAGCGGGGGGGTACTTC
CDR3aa: CASSSGTGLAGGYF

abundance: once
d_gene: -
v_gene: TRBV24-1
j_gene: TRBJ2-3
CDR3nt: TGTGCCACCGCAGCGGGCCGCTTCACAGATACGCAGTATTTT
CDR3aa: CATAAGRFTDTQYF

abundance: -
d_gene: -
v_gene: TRBV24-1
j_gene: TRBJ2-3
CDR3nt: TGTGCCACCAGTGATTCGGTGCTTGATACGCAGTATTTT
CDR3aa: CATSDSVLDTQYF